The present TCR beta chain was sequenced within a study of cytomegalovirus exposure and HLA in healthy donors. Study-wide findings and caveats: In a later analysis, HLA-associated beta chains showed higher expansion and lower generation probabilities than comparable chains. The study listed under 200 cytomegalovirus-associated TCR beta chains. Most TCR sequences showed up rarely, but some public TCRs showed up in many donors.

Note on this clone: Antigen unknown.

The PCR was carried out with 60 Vbeta primers and 13 Jbeta primers. Clones were sequenced by immunoSEQ multiplex PCR, and TCRdb holds only the in-frame ones, with some missing. The table shows 99,000 or so clones, with 60% to 80% occurring only once. The V and J ends lost 6 bases and 0 bases, in that order; junction bases with no gene match: 5. Looked up from germline, CDR1 is LNHDA and CDR2 is SQIVND (reference sequence). The CDR3 spans 16 residues. The rearrangement uses TRBV19 and TRBJ2-6; TRBD1 matches at 7 bases. What was sequenced was PBMCs. The receptor comes from a man in his fifties or sixties in good health and CMV-seropositive. The CDR3 reads CASRTWDSSGANVLTF. The CDR3, as DNA: TGTGCCAGTAGGACTTGGGACAGCTCTGGGGCCAACGTCCTGACTTTC.